Listed here is a single TCR beta chain. Sample time point: pre-sensitization, week 0. The treatment was: therapeutic diphenylcyclopropenone sensitization with weekly scalp DPC. The source of the sample is a study of human T cells and chemical hapten exposure. The library labeled individual cDNA molecules by adding unique molecular identifiers to them. TCRdb independently ran MiXCR on the RACE reads; one entry per CDR3 protein. Of 85,000 to 90,000 distinct CDR3 sequences in the sample, around 10% were seen once. Germline V gives CDR1 MDHEN, CDR2 SYDVKM. V was clipped by 6 bases and J by 4 bases; unmatched bases: 3. The CDR3 is 13 residues long.

This chain connects TRBV28 to TRBJ2-5, with 9 bases aligning to TRBD2. The source of this sequence is a woman in her forties with alopecia areata. Some clones in this sample may be carry-over from other donors' samples. The sequencing used whole blood, collected in connection with sensitization to the hapten diphenylcyclopropenone (DPC). The CDR3 here is CASRTSGRETQYF. CDR3 DNA sequence: TGTGCCAGCAGGACTAGCGGTCGAGAGACCCAGTACTTC.